This T cell receptor beta chain was recorded in a study of shared clonotypes between healthy human individuals. Looking at the study overall: The cohort had two women and a few men, ages 18 to 49.

Study-wide points: It was only blood that was sampled, and tissue repertoires likely differ.

Germline V gene data show CDR1 as MNHEY and CDR2 as SMNVEV (reference sequence). The ends were cut back, 3 bases at V and 6 bases at J, with 9 bases in the middle. CDR3 length: 12 residues. Measured with immunoSEQ multiplex PCR; TCRdb has only the in-frame clones, and not every one. The table shows fewer than 850,000 clones, with 90% occurring only once. Regarding this clone: Its antigen is unknown. Other DNA sequences in this sample translate to the same CDR3.

Sequencing used memory CD8+ T cells from PBMCs. Subset in this sample: CD45RO+ cells pooled with CCR7-negative TemRA cells. This chain connects TRBV27 to TRBJ2-7; possible D gene TRBD1, 6 bases. This clonotype originated in a man younger than 35 in good health. Some clones in this sample may be carry-over from other donors' samples. CDR3 region: CASSLSGVEQYF. CDR3 nucleotide sequence: TGTGCCAGCAGTTTGTCAGGGGTCGAGCAGTACTTC.